The rows below give T cell receptor beta chains drawn from one sample of a study of T-cell reconstitution after alpha-beta-depleted transplantation in children. MiXCR, run by TCRdb on the PCR reads, gives a single entry per CDR3 protein. Of over 200,000 distinct CDR3 sequences listed, about 11% were seen once; the top ten hold roughly 27%. Source: PBMCs, taken before TCRalphabeta/CD19-depleted stem cell transplant. The receptors were gathered from a child under three years old with acute myeloid leukemia, due to receive a stem cell transplant. CDR3s include the opening cysteine and the closing phenylalanine or tryptophan.

V	CDR3
TRBV20-1	CSAASSGSYNEQFF
TRBV12-3/TRBV12-4	CASSADILGEKLFF
TRBV27	CASSTTPGQETQYF
TRBV19	CASSIDYGYTF
TRBV11-2	CASTPEDNTGELFF
TRBV6-2/TRBV6-3	CASSVIRRGRRPADTQYF
TRBV20-1	CSARQGSYGYTF
TRBV7-9	CASSLDLAGGEQFF
TRBV18	CASHPGAINNEQFF
TRBV28	CASSGGLAGVSGEQYF
TRBV20-1	CSALTSLSADTQYF
TRBV10-3	CAISDSKNIQYF
TRBV12-3/TRBV12-4	CASFFRIGGGSSYNEQFF
TRBV7-6	CASSHRGTSGSNEQFF
TRBV12-3/TRBV12-4	CASSFNRVGYGYTF
TRBV6-5	CASSYMGRQTYEQYF
TRBV12-3/TRBV12-4	CASSLGTGWGEKLFF
TRBV20-1	CSARVSGLSF
TRBV2	CATKGVGLLGEQYF
TRBV12-3/TRBV12-4	CASSLGGLRETQYF
TRBV5-1	CASSLGILTGNKGTEVFF
TRBV11-3	CASSRDRGSQETQYF
TRBV7-9	CASSLGPQYF
TRBV7-3	CASSLGPGLQETQYF
TRBV6-6	CASSYSSGGSRGQFF
TRBV20-1	CSASIQVHNSPLHF
TRBV28	CASRSSGQSAGYTF
TRBV14	CASSQARGGSGYTF
TRBV6-5	CASATSGGVATGELFF
TRBV27	CASSHNRETYGYTF
TRBV28	CASTTVEQYF
TRBV15	CATSRAGGTEAFF
TRBV7-2	CASTYDGLEYNEQFF
TRBV12-3/TRBV12-4	CASSLGPASSPLHF
TRBV12-3/TRBV12-4	CASSLGSGDIQYF
TRBV6-2/TRBV6-3	CASSYLVIGDTQYF
TRBV7-9	CASLSEGYEQYF
TRBV28	CASSPRANYGYTF
TRBV5-1	CASSPVAGPQETQYF
TRBV5-1	CASSRNEEGNYGYTF
TRBV5-6	CASSRTGTENIQYF
TRBV2	CASRTGTGNNEQFF
TRBV18	CASSPLSQRETQYF
TRBV20-1	CSAERAYEQYF
TRBV4-1	CASSTQSYSNQPQHF
TRBV4-1	CASSQQGRNQPQHF
TRBV12-3/TRBV12-4	CASSWTSGRADTQYF
TRBV28	CASSWLAVSYEQYF
TRBV18	CASSPEVGGAEQFF